The T cell receptor (beta chain) under discussion was sequenced for a study of cytotoxic CD8 clonotypes in ibrutinib-treated CLL. With respect to this clone: The antigen is unknown.

The planned depth of sequencing spanned 1 in 200,000 to 1 in 1 million T cells. Assay: immunoSEQ multiplex PCR; the TCRdb copy retains only in-frame clones and omits some. Altogether some 300,000 clones are present, about 80% being singletons, with the ten largest covering about 6.7%. Study-wide results and caveats: The study found public clonotypes uncommon, contracting or stable on treatment. Sampling times (in sustained-remission versus progressing patients) were not the same. A rise in clonality was seen at ibrutinib response, and a fall back toward baseline was seen at progression.

V gave up 6 bases and J gave up 3 bases, with 11 bases separating them. CDR3 length equals 13 residues. Germline V gene lookup returns CDR1 MDHEN and CDR2 SYDVKM. The sequence derives from a human donor with chronic lymphocytic leukemia. The sequences come from PBMCs, collected before ibrutinib treatment. This sequence joins TRBV28 and TRBJ2-5; possible D gene TRBD1, 6 bases. The CDR3 bases are TGTGCCAGCAGGGACAGTGGCAAAGAGACCCAGTACTTC. Encoded protein: CASRDSGKETQYF.